Sequencing of this TCR beta chain was carried out in a study of Ad26.COV2.S vaccination and SARS-CoV-2 variants. Germline V gene data show CDR1 as SGHRS and CDR2 as YFSETQ. This CDR3 has 16 amino acids. The ends were cut back, 3 bases at V and 0 bases at J, with 12 bases in the middle. Profiling relied on immunoSEQ multiplex PCR, and the TCRdb table lists in-frame clones only, not all of them. The data hold some 190,000 clones, with roughly 87% observed a single time. The material was peripheral blood, obtained after recovery from COVID-19. The chain recombines TRBV5-1 with TRBJ1-4, with D perhaps TRBD1 (5 bases). The receptor's source is a human donor who had recovered from COVID-19. The CDR3 loop is CASSSGTAATNEKLFF. Written as DNA, the CDR3 is TGCGCCAGCAGCTCTGGGACGGCTGCAACTAATGAAAAACTGTTTTTT.